This is a list of T cell receptor beta chains from one sample in a study of shared clonotypes between healthy human individuals. Libraries were prepared by immunoSEQ multiplex PCR; TCRdb keeps only in-frame clonotypes and omits some of them. The sample consists of around 2.1 million clones, 85% to 95% of them appearing once. What was sequenced was naive CD8+ T cells from PBMCs. The receptors here all came from a man younger than 30 in good health. Some clones in this sample may be carry-over from other donors' samples. Each CDR3 is given with its conserved first and last residue. The D gene is left open where the match is weak.

J: TRBJ2-7
D: .
V: TRBV30
CDR3: CAWSVRLITYEQYF

J: TRBJ1-1
D: TRBD1
V: TRBV7-9
CDR3: CASSEQGQGANEAFF

J: TRBJ2-2
D: .
V: TRBV5-1
CDR3: CASSLSRDTGELFF

J: TRBJ1-1
D: .
V: TRBV19
CDR3: CASSIPASEAFF

J: TRBJ1-2
D: TRBD1
V: TRBV30
CDR3: CAWSRGTEANYGYTF

J: TRBJ2-3
D: TRBD1
V: TRBV7-3
CDR3: CASSLSHRGADTQYF

J: TRBJ1-1
D: .
V: TRBV10-3
CDR3: CAISEGSLTEAFF

J: TRBJ1-3
D: .
V: TRBV28
CDR3: CASSSPPPSSGNTIYF

J: TRBJ2-6
D: TRBD2
V: TRBV19
CDR3: CASSIAGLAGTSGANVLTF

J: TRBJ2-1
D: TRBD1
V: TRBV28
CDR3: CASSAGTDYNEQFF

J: TRBJ2-3
D: .
V: TRBV28
CDR3: CASSPLSRVTDTQYF

J: TRBJ2-7
D: TRBD1
V: TRBV29-1
CDR3: CSVLGGTSYEQYF

J: TRBJ2-1
D: .
V: TRBV7-7
CDR3: CASSFGPGNEQFF

J: TRBJ1-3
D: TRBD1
V: TRBV2
CDR3: CASSRTGGLSGNTIYF

J: TRBJ1-2
D: .
V: TRBV11-2
CDR3: CASSFGGGYTF

J: TRBJ1-4
D: .
V: TRBV5-4
CDR3: CASSLGANEKLFF

J: TRBJ2-1
D: .
V: TRBV11-2
CDR3: CASSLSFNEQFF

J: TRBJ2-7
D: TRBD1
V: TRBV15
CDR3: CATSTDRDSLDEQYF

J: TRBJ2-7
D: .
V: TRBV21-1
CDR3: CASSKRREQYF

J: TRBJ1-4
D: .
V: TRBV2
CDR3: CASITGSHNEKLFF

J: .
D: .
V: TRBV4-3
CDR3: CASSQVEGLYEQYF

J: TRBJ1-1
D: .
V: TRBV27
CDR3: CASSLGAHTEAFF

J: TRBJ2-1
D: .
V: TRBV27
CDR3: CASSLSGGGYEQFF

J: TRBJ2-7
D: TRBD1
V: TRBV6-1
CDR3: CASEKGQGLMGEQYF

J: TRBJ1-2
D: .
V: TRBV28
CDR3: CATSIDPAGGGYGYTF

J: TRBJ1-5
D: .
V: TRBV4-1
CDR3: CASSQSGQPQHF

J: TRBJ2-7
D: TRBD2
V: TRBV6-1
CDR3: CASSEEVAGRPYEQYF

J: TRBJ1-5
D: .
V: TRBV30
CDR3: CAWSVQGNQPQHF

J: TRBJ1-1
D: TRBD1
V: TRBV4-2
CDR3: CASSQFKTGDTEAFF

J: TRBJ1-1
D: TRBD1
V: TRBV28
CDR3: CASSSHLIGQGANTEAFF

J: TRBJ2-1
D: .
V: TRBV28
CDR3: CASSYPTRPSSYNEQFF

J: TRBJ1-5
D: .
V: TRBV27
CDR3: CASSLGQPNQPQHF

J: TRBJ1-4
D: .
V: TRBV7-9
CDR3: CASSWGGDEKLFF

J: TRBJ2-2
D: .
V: TRBV5-6
CDR3: CASSEGPGGELFF

J: TRBJ1-4
D: TRBD1
V: TRBV10-3
CDR3: CAISPGTGNEKLFF

J: TRBJ2-3
D: .
V: TRBV15
CDR3: CATSRDPDISTDTQYF